This T cell receptor (beta chain) was captured by sequencing in a study of OX40 agonist ivuxolimab in advanced cancers. Context from the whole study: The costimulatory receptor OX40 (CD134) was targeted by ivuxolimab, a fully human IgG2 agonistic monoclonal antibody. Partial responses occurred in three dose-escalation patients, of whom one had hepatocellular carcinoma and two had cutaneous melanoma. The paper reports the monotherapy dose-escalation portion (N = 52 patients) of the phase I ivuxolimab trial. Peripheral TCRbeta sequencing was intended to test whether TCR sequence diversity was altered and clonal T-cell expansion was caused by ivuxolimab. Intravenous ivuxolimab was administered to patients every 2 weeks at six dose levels: 0.01, 0.1, 0.3, 1.5, 3 and 10 mg/kg. In the dose-escalation cohort, over 65% of patients were male, and the mean age was about 55 years, with a range of about 23 to 90. Of the approximately 50 dose-escalation patients, hepatocellular carcinoma was present in approximately 20, melanoma in approximately 15, renal cell carcinoma in 9 and head and neck cancer in 9. Prior anti-PD-1, anti-PD-L1 or anti-CTLA-4 therapy was permitted, and checkpoint inhibitors had been received by roughly two fifths of dose-escalation patients.

Patients with a history of autoimmune disease or receiving systemic immunosuppression were excluded from the trial. Peripheral blood for TCR sequencing was drawn from every dose cohort at baseline, at cycle 4 day 1 and at cycle 7 day 1. Samples were obtained from an open-label, multicenter, first-in-human phase I dose-escalation trial of ivuxolimab. The trial enrolled adults with locally advanced or metastatic head and neck squamous cell, hepatocellular, melanoma or renal cell carcinoma. CD4+ and CD8+ T cells were sorted separately from peripheral blood before TCR sequencing. Genomic DNA was isolated from the sorted cells so that the TCRbeta CDR3 region could be sequenced. The immunoSEQ Assay was used to sequence the TCRbeta CDR3 regions. TCRdb's version of the immuneACCESS table is confined to in-frame rearrangements and falls short of the full clone set. An unresolved V gene accounts for under half of the shortfall where checked; the remainder is of unknown origin. This sample has fewer than 60,000 clones in its table, and 87% of those were observed once. The ten largest clonotypes hold around 1.7% of the sample.

Results and caveats for the whole study, not just this receptor: At doses of 0.1 to 3.0 mg/kg, clonal expansion of both CD4+ and CD8+ T cells in blood was seen between baseline and week 6. On average, CD8+ T cells showed more expanded clones than CD4+ T cells after ivuxolimab. Low levels of normalized T-cell clonal expansion were also seen in some nonresponding patients. The antigen specificity of the clonally expanded peripheral T cells was not determined. In the 0.1-3.0 mg/kg groups, partial responders were among the patients with the lowest normalized peripheral clonal expansion, particularly in CD8+ T cells.

The germline V gene sets CDR1 to SGDLS and CDR2 to YYNGEE. Counted from cysteine to phenylalanine, this CDR3 has 17 amino acids. Only the CDR3 part of the read is kept: 51 bases, read in frame from the first base. The V end loses 0 bases and the J end loses 0 bases, and a stretch of 10 bases separates them. As concerns this clone: Its antigen is still unknown. No base quality information exists; no much larger clone differs at one position.

This receptor was identified in an adult with an advanced solid tumor such as melanoma, head and neck, liver or kidney cancer. The sequences come from CD4+ or CD8+ T cells sorted from blood, collected in a trial of the OX40 agonist ivuxolimab. Recombination connected TRBV9 to TRBJ1-6; the D gene is unclear. The bases are TGTGCCAGCAGCGTAGAACTAGGGTTCTCCTATAATTCACCCCTCCACTTT. This codes for CASSVELGFSYNSPLHF. Beyond the CDR3, the reference TRBV9 and TRBJ1-6 genes provide the residues; the full variable domain reads: DSGVTQTPKHLITATGQRVTLRCSPRSGDLSVYWYQQSLDQGLQFLIQYYNGEERAKGNILERFSAQQFPDLHSELNLSSLELGDSALYFCASSVELGFSYNSPLHFGNGTRLTVT.